One TCR beta chain is described in this entry. Its antigen is not identified. Profiled with immunoSEQ multiplex PCR; TCRdb holds only in-frame clones, not every one. This sample yields some 120,000 clones, of which around three quarters are seen a single time; 4% to 6% belongs to the top ten. A few pembrolizumab responders had their TCRs sequenced. This record comes from a study of PD-1 blockade in mismatch repair-deficient tumors. The V gene's germline CDR1 is SEHNR and CDR2 FQNEAQ (reference sequence). The CDR3 sequence is 15 residues long. V trimming: 5 bases; J trimming: 2 bases; junction bases outside the gene matches: 6. General study results and limits: Tumor-resident clones, often undetectable pretreatment in blood, expanded then contracted after pembrolizumab.

The TCR was taken from an adult with mismatch repair-deficient cancer. Source: peripheral blood, taken roughly 13 months after starting pembrolizumab. The V gene is TRBV7-9, the J gene TRBJ2-1; 7 bases match TRBD2. The CDR3: CASSPGTTPYNEQFF. CDR3 sequence (DNA): TGTGCCAGCAGCCCCGGGACTACCCCCTACAATGAGCAGTTCTTC.